Following are 10 T cell receptor beta chains from one sample sequenced in a study of blood T cells in healthy people across ages. Primed by a sample-barcoded 5' primer and a J-beta primer mix, a second PCR proceeded for roughly 7 to 12 cycles. Using its own MiXCR run on the 5' RACE reads, TCRdb lists one record per CDR3 protein. This sample has 1,300,000 or so distinct CDR3 sequences, with 45% to 70% found just once. The sequenced sample was blood. Every receptor here comes from a man aged 18 to 30 in good health.

The rearrangement uses TRBV2 and TRBJ2-7; 10 bases fit TRBD2. Germline lookup yields CDR1 SNHLY and CDR2 FYNNEI. Unmatched junction bases numbered 9, after V lost 5 bases and J lost 5 bases. The length of the CDR3 is 15 residues. The CDR3 DNA reads TGTGCCAGCAGTCGCTTGAGCGGGAGGGTCGACGAGCAGTACTTC. Protein: CASSRLSGRVDEQYF.

The chain couples TRBV6-5 to TRBJ1-2; 8 bases are shared with TRBD1. This CDR3 spans 15 amino acids. Germline-derived CDR1 and CDR2 are MNHEY and SVGAGI. Trimming took 6 bases from V and 4 from J; bases not matched to a gene: 10. CDR3 DNA: TGTGCCAGCAGGCTGACAGGGGACAGTGGCTATGGCTACACCTTC. Residues: CASRLTGDSGYGYTF.

V and J are TRBV6-6 and TRBJ2-7; 7 bases fit TRBD1. The J call is in doubt because the DNA end fits TRBJ2-5 better. Per the germline V gene, CDR1 is MNHNY and CDR2 is SVGAGI (reference sequence). The CDR3 contains 17 residues. The CDR3, as DNA: TGTGCCAGCAGTTACCGCCCTTCCGGGACAGCCTGGGAGACCCAGTACTTC. Protein: CASSYRPSGTAWETQYF.

The chain links TRBV10-3 to TRBJ1-1, with D possibly TRBD1 on 5 matching bases. The CDR3 extends over 15 amino acids. CDR1 and CDR2 (germline): ENHRY, SYGVKD. Trimming pared 5 bases from V and 11 bases from J, leaving 24 bases between. The CDR3 DNA reads TGTGCCATCAGTACCATCCCGGGGACCGGGGAGAGGGCTTTCTTT. Amino acids: CAISTIPGTGERAFF.

The chain links TRBV5-1 to TRBJ2-3; a possible D gene is TRBD1 (6 bases). The CDR3 has 16 residues. Germline V gene lookup returns CDR1 SGHRS and CDR2 YFSETQ. V shed 3 bases and J shed 0 bases, with 14 bases lying between them. In nucleotides, the CDR3 is TGCGCCAGCAGCTCCCCTGGGACACAGAGCACAGATACGCAGTATTTT. It codes for CASSSPGTQSTDTQYF.

The chain is built from TRBV20-1 and TRBJ1-2, with D possibly being TRBD1 (5 bases). The CDR3 loop spans 14 amino acids. V was cut by 7 bases and J by 0 bases, with 15 bases left in between. Germline CDR1 DFQATT, CDR2 SNEGSKA (reference sequence). DNA of the CDR3: TGCAGTGAGAGACAGCCCACTACTAACTATGGCTACACCTTC. It codes for CSERQPTTNYGYTF.

The chain has TRBV30 and TRBJ2-1; 8 positions agree with TRBD2. J was trimmed by 8 bases and V by 2 bases; bases with no gene match: 8. The germline gives CDR1 GTSNPN, CDR2 SVGIG (reference sequence). The CDR3 contains 14 residues. CDR3 amino acids: CAWSLGSGMDEQFF. The CDR3 DNA reads TGTGCCTGGAGTTTGGGTAGCGGGATGGATGAGCAGTTCTTC.

For this clonotype: At one of its ends the junction is not consistent with the germline gene, which may arise from a read error. CDR3 DNA sequence: TGTGCCAGCACGAGGCCTTATAATTCACCCCCCCACTTT. It encodes CASTRPYNSPPHF. The chain links TRBV2 to TRBJ1-6; D is uncertain. This CDR3 has 13 amino acids. The germline V gene has CDR1 SNHLY and CDR2 FYNNEI.

This clonotype was seen a handful of times. The chain couples TRBV5-1 to TRBJ2-4; the match to TRBD2 covers 7 bases. J lost 15 bases, V lost 4 bases, and 7 bases had no gene match. Germline assignment: CDR1 SGHRS and CDR2 YFSETQ. The CDR3 covers 11 residues. In nucleotides, the CDR3 is TGCGCCAGCAGCCCTGGCGGGGGATGGTACTTC. Protein product: CASSPGGGWYF.

The chain couples TRBV28 to TRBJ2-1, with 12 positions matching TRBD2. Germline V gene lookup returns CDR1 MDHEN and CDR2 SYDVKM. The CDR3 runs 17 residues. J was trimmed by 2 bases and V by 3 bases; bases with no gene match: 5. CDR3 amino acids: CASSFLAGGRTYNEQFF. Written as DNA, the CDR3 is TGTGCCAGCAGTTTCCTAGCGGGGGGGCGGACCTACAATGAGCAGTTCTTC. The complete variable domain, with remaining parts taken from reference TRBV28 and TRBJ2-1, reads DVKVTQSSRYLVKRTGEKVFLECVQDMDHENMFWYRQDPGLGLRLIYFSYDVKMKEKGDIPEGYSVSREKKERFSLILESASTNQTSMYLCASSFLAGGRTYNEQFFGPGTRLTVL.